Listed here is a single T cell receptor (beta chain). Its antigen is as yet unknown. The junction does not match germline at one end; this may be a read error. Per sample, some 100,000 TCR templates were assayed. Clones were sequenced by immunoSEQ multiplex PCR, and TCRdb holds only the in-frame ones, with some missing. Of 80,000 to 95,000 clones listed, 95% were seen once; the top ten hold around 20%. These data come from a study of siplizumab effects on memory and regulatory T cells. Study findings and constraints: Reactions containing siplizumab showed mappable alloreactive CD4+ clones averaging approximately 73% Treg-derived, versus approximately 28% in controls. No assignable naive or memory phenotype existed for roughly 80-96% of proliferating CD4+ or CD8+ clones. Alloreactive sequences from unstimulated CD4+ memory cells fell significantly with siplizumab.

The CDR3 extends over 13 amino acids. The V gene's germline CDR1 is SSHAT and CDR2 FNYEAQ (reference sequence). The V call is TRBV7-7, the J call TRBJ2-3; D not certain. The sequence derives from a human donor in good health. What was sequenced was CD8+ T cells sorted from blood. CDR3 loop: CASSSRITDTQYF. The CDR3 coding sequence is TGTGCTAGCAGCTCCAGGATCACAGATACGCAGTATTTT.